This T cell receptor beta chain was identified during a study of T cell changes during pregnancy in multiple sclerosis. Using immunoSEQ multiplex PCR, the repertoire was profiled, and TCRdb retains in-frame clones only, with some absent. This sample carries roughly 40,000 clones, roughly 90% of them seen once, and the ten largest clones take about 8%. Germline CDR1 is SGHRS and CDR2 is YFSETQ. V shed 5 bases and J 5 bases; nucleotides not matched to a gene: 14. The CDR3 contains 17 residues. This receptor was identified in a female donor with multiple sclerosis, enrolled in a pregnancy study. This chain uses TRBV5-1 with TRBJ2-2, with 8 bases identical to TRBD1. Specimen: CD8+ T cells from peripheral blood mononuclear cells, collected before pregnancy. The CDR3 DNA is TGCGCCAGCAGAAGAGGGCAGGGGGCCTTGAGGACCGGGGAGCTGTTTTTT. Translating gives CASRRGQGALRTGELFF.